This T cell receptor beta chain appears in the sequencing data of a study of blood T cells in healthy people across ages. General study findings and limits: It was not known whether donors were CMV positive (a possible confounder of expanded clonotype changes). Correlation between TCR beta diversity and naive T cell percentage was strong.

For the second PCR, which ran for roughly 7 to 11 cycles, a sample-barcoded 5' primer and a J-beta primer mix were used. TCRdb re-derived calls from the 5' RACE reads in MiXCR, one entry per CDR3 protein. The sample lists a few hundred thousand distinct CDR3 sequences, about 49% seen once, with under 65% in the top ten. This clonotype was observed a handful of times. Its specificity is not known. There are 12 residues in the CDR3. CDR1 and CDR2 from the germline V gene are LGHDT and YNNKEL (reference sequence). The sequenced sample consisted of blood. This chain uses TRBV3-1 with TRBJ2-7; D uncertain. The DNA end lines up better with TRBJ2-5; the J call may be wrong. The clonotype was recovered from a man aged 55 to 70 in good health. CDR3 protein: CASSQYRETQYF. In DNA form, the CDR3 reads TGTGCCAGCAGCCAATATCGGGAGACCCAGTACTTC.